The 27 T cell receptor beta chains given below trace back to one sample, sequenced in a study of T cell responses to AZD1222 COVID-19 vaccine. Assay used: immunoSEQ multiplex PCR; TCRdb lists only in-frame clones, some missing. The sample includes around 120,000 clones, roughly 91% seen only once; the top ten take 4.5% to 6%. Material: peripheral blood, obtained 28 days after the second AZD1222 dose. Receptors originate from an adult who received the AZD1222 COVID-19 vaccine.

V is TRBV4-1 and J is TRBJ2-2, with D possibly matching TRBD1 (5 bases). Trimming took off 0 bases at V and 3 bases at J, with 14 bases between the two ends. CDR1 and CDR2 from the germline V gene are MGHRA and YSYEKL. This CDR3 spans 17 amino acids. CDR3 sequence (DNA): TGCGCCAGCAGCCAAGATTTGTTCAGGGATTACACCGGGGAGCTGTTTTTT. This gives the protein CASSQDLFRDYTGELFF.

The rearrangement links TRBV7-9 to TRBJ1-2; weak D call: TRBD1 (6 bases). Trimming took 1 base from V and 7 from J, leaving 22 bases between them. The CDR3 is 17 residues long. Germline CDR1 SEHNR, CDR2 FQNEAQ (reference sequence). Here the CDR3 DNA reads TGTGCCAGCAGCTTAGGGGGGTCAGGGGCATTTATCATTGGCTACACCTTC. It yields the protein CASSLGGSGAFIIGYTF.

The chain couples TRBV7-2 to TRBJ2-7; possibly TRBD1 for D (6 bases). The V end was cut by 5 bases, the J end by 5 bases, with 13 bases between. The CDR3 runs to 13 residues. Germline-derived CDR1 and CDR2 are SGHTA and FQGNSA. The CDR3 loop reads CASSRNRVHEQYF. In DNA, the CDR3 is TGTGCCAGCAGCCGAAACAGGGTCCACGAGCAGTACTTC.

This chain uses TRBV2 with TRBJ1-5; 7 bases agree with TRBD1. Per the germline V gene, CDR1 is SNHLY and CDR2 is FYNNEI. V shed 5 bases, J shed 0 bases, and the junction held 16 bases outside the gene matches. The CDR3 runs to 19 residues. CDR3 DNA: TGTGCCAGCAGTCCTCGGACAGGTAGCGCCGCCAATAGCAATCAGCCCCAGCATTTT. Protein product: CASSPRTGSAANSNQPQHF.

V is TRBV6-5 and J is TRBJ1-1; D perhaps matches TRBD1 (6 bases). Trimming shortened V by 5 bases and J by 4 bases, and 17 bases separated the two germline ends. This CDR3 comprises 15 residues. Germline V gives CDR1 MNHEY, CDR2 SVGAGI. CDR3 in amino acids: CASSLYGGLVTEAFF. In DNA form, the CDR3 reads TGTGCCAGCAGTCTTTACGGGGGCTTGGTCACTGAAGCTTTCTTT.

The table lists this clone with a count of one. This chain connects TRBV7-9 to TRBJ2-2; 7 bases align to TRBD1. Trimming removed 5 bases from V and 2 bases from J; junction bases left unmatched: 5. Germline-derived CDR1 and CDR2 are SEHNR and FQNEAQ (reference sequence). This CDR3 is 15 amino acids long. CDR3 sequence reads: CASSPRDSNTGELFF. Written as DNA, the CDR3 is TGTGCCAGCAGCCCACGGGACAGCAACACCGGGGAGCTGTTTTTT.

This clone has just one count. This chain uses TRBV6-5 with TRBJ2-3; the D is unclear. Germline CDR1 is MNHEY and CDR2 is SVGAGI. Trimming shortened V by 7 bases and J by 3 bases, and 11 bases separated the two germline ends. CDR3 length equals 13 residues. CDR3 sequence reads: CASTRTQTDTQYF. DNA of the CDR3: TGTGCCAGCACCCGGACCCAGACAGATACGCAGTATTTT.

This clone was seen once. This chain joins TRBV4-2 and TRBJ2-6; D is possibly TRBD1 (5 bases). This CDR3 is built from 19 residues. In germline, CDR1 is LGHNA, CDR2 YNFKEQ. Deletions cut 0 bases from V and 0 bases from J, with 15 bases between. The CDR3 DNA reads as TGTGCCAGCAGCCAAGAGCTCCTCAGGGCAGCCTCTGGGGCCAACGTCCTGACTTTC. This sequence encodes CASSQELLRAASGANVLTF.

This chain connects TRBV3-1 (or the pseudogene TRBV3-2) to TRBJ1-1; D gene unclear. Germline V gene data show CDR1 as LGHDT and CDR2 as YNNKEL (reference sequence). The ends were cut back, 2 bases at V and 4 bases at J, with 8 bases in the middle. The CDR3 length is 13 residues. The CDR3 sequence: CASSQWEGTEAFF. The CDR3 DNA is TGTGCCAGCAGCCAATGGGAGGGCACTGAAGCTTTCTTT.

The rearrangement joins TRBV6-5 to TRBJ2-3; 13 bases are a match to TRBD2. Germline loops: CDR1 MNHEY, CDR2 SVGAGI. The CDR3 is 15 amino acids. V shed 5 bases and J 3 bases; nucleotides not matched to a gene: 2. CDR3 protein: CASSPGLAGTDTQYF. The DNA of the CDR3 is TGTGCCAGCAGTCCGGGACTAGCGGGAACAGATACGCAGTATTTT.

The chain employs TRBV24-1 and TRBJ2-3; 9 bases match TRBD1. Germline V gene lookup returns CDR1 KGHDR and CDR2 SFDVKD. This CDR3 region has 15 residues. V was clipped by 4 bases and J by 5 bases; unmatched bases: 6. In nucleotides, the CDR3 is TGTGCCACCAGTGACCCCGGGACAGGGTTAGATACGCAGTATTTT. It encodes CATSDPGTGLDTQYF.

This chain joins TRBV6-1 and TRBJ1-4, with no clear D. The CDR3 runs 13 residues. V dropped 3 bases and J dropped 11 bases, with 13 bases sitting between them. CDR1 and CDR2 (germline): MNHNS, SASEGT. The chain's CDR3 is CASSDVFRRKLFF. Written as DNA, the CDR3 is TGTGCCAGCAGTGACGTGTTTCGGCGGAAACTGTTTTTT.

V usage is TRBV30 and J usage is TRBJ1-1, with 7 positions matching TRBD1. Germline V gene lookup returns CDR1 GTSNPN and CDR2 SVGIG (reference sequence). V dropped 2 bases and J dropped 8; count of bases not matched to a gene: 8. This CDR3 has 13 amino acids. This CDR3 is CAWSTGEGAEAFF. As DNA, the CDR3 is TGTGCCTGGAGTACGGGAGAGGGGGCGGAAGCTTTCTTT.

The J gene is TRBJ1-6, the V gene TRBV7-8, with D perhaps matching TRBD1 (5 bases). Between the trimmed V and J ends, which lost 5 bases and 8 bases, there was a span of 13 bases. This CDR3 contains 14 residues. CDR1 SGHVS and CDR2 FQNEAQ come from the germline V gene. In DNA form, the CDR3 reads TGTGCCAGCAGCGAAGACAGAAGCTATTCACCCCTCCACTTT. This encodes CASSEDRSYSPLHF.

The V and J genes are TRBV19 and TRBJ1-3; D unresolved. Trimming pared 10 bases from V and 0 bases from J, leaving 10 bases between. The CDR3 is 13 amino acids. Germline assignment: CDR1 LNHDA and CDR2 SQIVND (reference sequence). DNA for the CDR3: TGTGCCACCCGGCTACGCTCTGGAAACACCATATATTTT. It codes for CATRLRSGNTIYF. The full variable domain, in which reference TRBV19 and TRBJ1-3 provide the parts outside the CDR3, is DGGITQSPKYLFRKEGQNVTLSCEQNLNHDAMYWYRQDPGQGLRLIYYSQIVNDFQKGDIAEGYSVSREKKESFPLTVTSAQKNPTAFYLCATRLRSGNTIYFGEGSWLTVV.

This sequence joins TRBV2 and TRBJ2-2; no firm D call. The germline gives CDR1 SNHLY, CDR2 FYNNEI. The CDR3 contains 11 residues. V shed 6 bases and J shed 7 bases, with 6 bases lying between them. The chain's CDR3 is CASRADGELFF. The CDR3 bases are TGTGCCAGCAGGGCTGACGGGGAGCTGTTTTTT.

The rearrangement links TRBV6-2 or TRBV6-3 to TRBJ1-1; no definite D call. The germline gives CDR1 MNHEY, CDR2 SVGEGT. The CDR3 totals 16 residues. Trimming removed 5 bases at V and 4 bases at J, with 20 bases between. The CDR3: CASSTAIPGPPTEAFF. The DNA for the CDR3 is TGTGCCAGCAGTACCGCCATTCCTGGACCCCCCACTGAAGCTTTCTTT.

The chain couples TRBV2 to TRBJ2-5, with a tentative D call TRBD1 (6 bases). The ends were cut back, 5 bases at V and 5 bases at J, with 18 bases in the middle. This CDR3 is 15 amino acids long. CDR1 is SNHLY and CDR2 is FYNNEI in the germline V gene. The CDR3, as DNA: TGTGCCAGCAGTACCCCGGGACAACCGCGGGAGACCCAGTACTTC. Protein: CASSTPGQPRETQYF.

V gene TRBV30 combines with J gene TRBJ2-7; TRBD1 is a possible D gene (6 bases). This CDR3 is built from 15 residues. Trimming pared 2 bases from V and 0 bases from J, leaving 14 bases between. Germline CDR1 and CDR2: GTSNPN and SVGIG (reference sequence). The CDR3 DNA sequence: TGTGCCTGGAGTCCTCCGGGACACAACTCCTACGAGCAGTACTTC. This codes for CAWSPPGHNSYEQYF. Full variable domain (rest looked up from reference TRBV30 and TRBJ2-7): SQTIHQWPATLVQPVGSPLSLECTVEGTSNPNLYWYRQAAGRGLQLLFYSVGIGQISSEVPQNLSASRPQDRQFILSSKKLLLSDSGFYLCAWSPPGHNSYEQYFGPGTRLTVT.

The chain employs TRBV2 and TRBJ2-7, with 10 bases fitting TRBD2. J lost 3 bases, V lost 11 bases, and 7 bases had no gene match. CDR1 is SNHLY and CDR2 is FYNNEI in the germline V gene. The CDR3 is made up of 13 amino acids. The CDR3 nucleotides read TGTGCCGGATCACTAGCGGGGAGCTACGAGCAGTACTTC. This encodes CAGSLAGSYEQYF.

This rearrangement joins TRBV11-2 to TRBJ1-6; D is perhaps TRBD1 (5 bases). This CDR3 contains 16 residues. Germline loops: CDR1 SGHAT, CDR2 FQNNGV. The germline V and J ends were trimmed by 7 bases and 7 bases, with 20 bases remaining between them. The CDR3 protein is CASKGTAGDGNSPLHF. The CDR3, as DNA: TGTGCCAGCAAAGGGACTGCCGGGGATGGAAATTCACCCCTCCACTTT.

The J gene is TRBJ2-1, the V gene TRBV7-2, with TRBD1 identical over 7 bases. V shed 4 bases and J 0 bases; nucleotides not matched to a gene: 12. Looked up from germline, CDR1 is SGHTA and CDR2 is FQGNSA. The CDR3 is 18 residues long. CDR3 in amino acids: CASSSLRGNRGSYNEQFF. In DNA form, the CDR3 reads TGTGCCAGCAGCTCACTTAGGGGTAACAGGGGCTCCTACAATGAGCAGTTCTTC.

This sequence joins TRBV9 and TRBJ2-2; D possibly corresponds to TRBD2 (6 bases). This CDR3 has 16 amino acids. Germline V lookup: CDR1 SGDLS, CDR2 YYNGEE. V was pared by 0 bases and J by 6 bases, with 15 bases between. CDR3 sequence (DNA): TGTGCCAGCAGCGTAGGATCAGTGTGGGGGGCCGGGGAGCTGTTTTTT. Translation gives CASSVGSVWGAGELFF.

V usage is TRBV15 and J usage is TRBJ1-5, with D hard to call. CDR1 is LNHNV and CDR2 is YYDKDF in the germline V gene (reference sequence). This CDR3 contains 13 residues. Trimming took off 0 bases at V and 7 bases at J, with 7 bases between the two ends. The CDR3: CATSRDQWQPQHF. The CDR3 DNA is TGTGCCACCAGCAGAGATCAATGGCAGCCCCAGCATTTT.

The CDR3: CASSTVKDTEAFF. CDR3 nucleotides: TGTGCCAGCAGCACAGTTAAGGACACTGAAGCTTTCTTT. This chain connects TRBV13 to TRBJ1-1; D unresolved. Germline CDR1 is PRHDT and CDR2 is FYEKMQ (reference sequence). The CDR3 loop spans 13 amino acids. The V gene lost 5 bases and the J gene lost 3 bases, with 10 bases spanning the gap.

This clone occurred once. At the DNA level, this CDR3 is encoded by other sequences in the same sample as well. The chain recombines TRBV5-1 with TRBJ2-5; 7 bases align to TRBD2. J gave up 1 base and V 4 bases, and 4 bases lay outside the gene matches. Germline V gene lookup returns CDR1 SGHRS and CDR2 YFSETQ. The CDR3 extends over 14 amino acids. The CDR3 sequence: CASSLGGTQETQYF. CDR3 nucleotides: TGCGCCAGCAGCCTGGGGGGGACCCAAGAGACCCAGTACTTC.

The V and J genes are TRBV6-6 and TRBJ2-1, with 9 positions matching TRBD2. There are 14 residues in the CDR3. With 4 bases clipped from V and 2 bases from J, the junction kept 0 bases outside the gene matches. Germline V gene sequence: CDR1 MNHNY, CDR2 SVGAGI (reference sequence). The CDR3 here is CASSLAGAYNEQFF. CDR3 DNA: TGTGCCAGCAGTTTAGCGGGGGCCTACAATGAGCAGTTCTTC.